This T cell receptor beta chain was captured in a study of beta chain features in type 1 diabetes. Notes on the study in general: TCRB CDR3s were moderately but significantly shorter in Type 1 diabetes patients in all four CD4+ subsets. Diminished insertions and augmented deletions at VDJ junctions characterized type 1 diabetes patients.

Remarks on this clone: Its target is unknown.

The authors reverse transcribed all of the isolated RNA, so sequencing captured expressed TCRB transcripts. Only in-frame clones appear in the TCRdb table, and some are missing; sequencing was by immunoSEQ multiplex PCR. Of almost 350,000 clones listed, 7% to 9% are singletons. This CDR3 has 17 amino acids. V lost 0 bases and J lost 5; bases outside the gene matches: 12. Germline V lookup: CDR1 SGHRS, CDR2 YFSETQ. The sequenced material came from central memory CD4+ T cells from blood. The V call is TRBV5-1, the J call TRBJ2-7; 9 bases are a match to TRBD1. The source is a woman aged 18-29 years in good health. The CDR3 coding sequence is TGCGCCAGCAGCTTGGCCGGGACAGGGTCTATTCGGAACGAGCAGTACTTC. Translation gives CASSLAGTGSIRNEQYF.